The T cell receptor beta chain described here comes from a study of circulating CD8 cells and anti-PD-1 response in melanoma. Study overall: About 55% of the 13 melanoma patients received first-line anti-PD-1 therapy. The study, taken as a whole, reports: PD-1 and DPOS subsets showed similar, higher clonality than DNEG.

TCR libraries were prepared from roughly 14 ng of total RNA with the QIAseq Immune Repertoire TCR panel. TCRdb re-called the reads with MiXCR, one entry per CDR3 protein. The sample contains around 300 distinct CDR3 sequences, around 7.3% of which appear only once. Within the sample, this clonotype is medium-sized. Its matching antigen is unknown. Four subsets defined by PD-1 and/or TIGIT were sorted from live CD3+CD8+TCRalphabeta+ cells. This sample comprised CD8+ T cells from PBMCs, obtained at baseline or after one month of anti-PD-1 therapy (not recorded which). The clonotype comes from a human donor with melanoma.

The CDR3, as DNA: TGTGCCAGCTCACCATTGGACAGCTCCTACGAGCAGTACTTC. It yields the protein CASSPLDSSYEQYF. V is TRBV18 and J is TRBJ2-7, with D perhaps TRBD1 (6 bases). The V gene lost 2 bases and the J gene lost 0 bases, with 8 bases spanning the gap. CDR1 and CDR2 from the germline V gene are KGHSH and LQKENI. The CDR3 covers 14 residues.